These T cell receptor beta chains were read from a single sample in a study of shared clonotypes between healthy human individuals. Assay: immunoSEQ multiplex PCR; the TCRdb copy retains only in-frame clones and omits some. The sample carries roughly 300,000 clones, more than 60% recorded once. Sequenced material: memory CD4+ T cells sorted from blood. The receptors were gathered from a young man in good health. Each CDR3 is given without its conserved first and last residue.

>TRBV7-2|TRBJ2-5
ASSPHGTDLETQY
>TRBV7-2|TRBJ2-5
ASSLEGGMGTQY
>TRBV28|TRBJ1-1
ASSSPGTVNTEAF
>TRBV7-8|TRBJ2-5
ASSLFGEQETQY
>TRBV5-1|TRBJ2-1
ASSTLSGSSYNEQF
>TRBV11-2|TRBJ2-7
ASRKPGTSYEQY
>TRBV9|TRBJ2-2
ASSVADRNTGELF
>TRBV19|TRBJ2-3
ASSLAGAKDTQY
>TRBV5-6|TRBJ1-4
ASSFGQGRSNEKLF
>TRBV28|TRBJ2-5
ASSLDLGGAVETQY
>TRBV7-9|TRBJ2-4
ASSLVGRNIQY
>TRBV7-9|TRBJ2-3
ASSPHPRREQGGTQY
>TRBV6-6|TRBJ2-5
ASSQLPPQETQY